This passage covers 27 T cell receptor beta chains from one sample sequenced in a study of blood T cell repertoires in COVID-19. Sequencing used immunoSEQ multiplex PCR; TCRdb keeps in-frame clones, though not all of them. Of hundreds of thousands of clones listed, 75% to 85% are singletons. The source material was peripheral blood. The source is a man between 45 and 60 years old with COVID-19, enrolled during active disease.

V usage is TRBV7-9 and J usage is TRBJ2-3, with 11 bases aligning to TRBD2. Germline V gene sequence: CDR1 SEHNR, CDR2 FQNEAQ (reference sequence). V lost 4 bases to trimming and J lost 5 bases; unmatched junction nucleotides: 11. This CDR3 has 17 amino acids. The CDR3 region is CASSSSLAGGSLDTQYF. The CDR3, as DNA: TGTGCCAGCAGCTCCTCCCTAGCGGGGGGTAGCCTAGATACGCAGTATTTT.

The genes are TRBV30 and TRBJ2-7; perhaps TRBD1 as D (6 bases). From germline, CDR1 is GTSNPN and CDR2 SVGIG (reference sequence). The CDR3 is 13 amino acids. The V end was cut by 2 bases, the J end by 2 bases, with 10 bases between. The CDR3 DNA is TGTGCCTGGAGTACAGGACAGACCTACGAGCAGTACTTC. It codes for CAWSTGQTYEQYF.

This chain uses TRBV2 with TRBJ1-4; a weak D match, TRBD1 (5 bases). The CDR3 is 15 residues long. Germline loops: CDR1 SNHLY, CDR2 FYNNEI. Trimming cost V 3 bases and J 6 bases, with 14 bases left between them. This chain's CDR3 is CASSDRGTGDEKLFF. The CDR3 region has the DNA TGTGCCAGCAGTGATAGAGGGACGGGAGATGAAAAACTGTTTTTT.

The J gene is TRBJ2-5, the V gene TRBV25-1, with no clear D. Trimming removed 7 bases at V and 0 bases at J, with 12 bases between. There are 14 residues in the CDR3. Germline CDR1 is MGHDK and CDR2 is SYGVNS. The CDR3 nucleotides are TGTGCCAGCACCAGACAAGAATACCAAGAGACCCAGTACTTC. This gives the protein CASTRQEYQETQYF.

V is TRBV9 and J is TRBJ2-1, with 14 bases that match TRBD2. CDR1 and CDR2 (germline): SGDLS, YYNGEE. The CDR3 sequence is 15 residues long. With V trimmed by 3 bases and J by 9 bases, 5 bases remained unmatched. The CDR3 nucleotides read TGTGCCAGCAGCGCGACTAGCGGGGGGGTGGGTGAGCAGTTCTTC. Protein: CASSATSGGVGEQFF.

The chain joins TRBV6-5 to TRBJ1-6; the match to TRBD1 covers 10 bases. Germline loops: CDR1 MNHEY, CDR2 SVGAGI. V dropped 2 bases and J dropped 6; count of bases not matched to a gene: 4. This CDR3 is 16 amino acids long. CDR3 sequence (DNA): TGTGCCAGCAGTTACCGGGGACAGGGGTTTAATTCACCCCTCCACTTT. Translated, it gives CASSYRGQGFNSPLHF.

This clone was recorded once. The chain recombines TRBV7-2 with TRBJ1-5; 8 bases align to TRBD1. The length of the CDR3 is 15 residues. Trimming cost V 5 bases and J 7 bases; bases outside gene matches: 10. The germline CDR1 and CDR2 sequences are SGHTA and FQGNSA. Here the CDR3 DNA reads TGTGCCAGCAGCGACATAGGACAGGGCCTGCAGCCCCAGCATTTT. Its translation: CASSDIGQGLQPQHF.

V is TRBV7-2 and J is TRBJ2-3; 10 positions agree with TRBD2. CDR1 and CDR2 from the germline V gene are SGHTA and FQGNSA. This CDR3 contains 19 residues. The V segment lost 1 base and the J segment 0 bases; nucleotides outside the gene matches: 10. The CDR3: CASSLELAGNNPSTDTQYF. CDR3 coding DNA: TGTGCCAGCAGCTTAGAACTAGCGGGGAACAACCCTAGCACAGATACGCAGTATTTT.

This clone has only one observation. V gene TRBV24-1 combines with J gene TRBJ2-2; TRBD1 aligns across 10 bases. V shed 2 bases and J 7 bases; nucleotides not matched to a gene: 6. The germline gives CDR1 KGHDR, CDR2 SFDVKD. The CDR3 is 16 amino acids. The CDR3 spells CATSDSGQGVVGELFF. CDR3 bases: TGTGCCACCAGTGATTCTGGACAGGGGGTAGTCGGGGAGCTGTTTTTT.

This chain links TRBV28 with TRBJ2-7; the match to TRBD1 covers 11 bases. The CDR3 runs 14 residues. V was pared by 5 bases and J by 4 bases, with 4 bases of the junction left unmatched. The germline gives CDR1 MDHEN, CDR2 SYDVKM. CDR3 sequence: CASSTWDRGYEQYF. The CDR3 DNA follows: TGTGCCAGCAGTACCTGGGACAGGGGGTACGAGCAGTACTTC.

This chain links TRBV11-3 with TRBJ2-1; D not certain. This CDR3 is 13 amino acids long. With 0 bases removed from V and 6 bases from J, the gap between germline ends came to 6 bases. CDR1 and CDR2 from the germline V gene are SGHNT and YENEEA. CDR3 amino acids: CASSLDSINEQFF. In DNA, the CDR3 is TGTGCCAGCAGCTTAGACAGTATCAATGAGCAGTTCTTC.

This sequence joins TRBV9 and TRBJ2-1; 12 bases agree with TRBD1. This CDR3 spans 15 amino acids. After removal of 4 bases from V and 4 bases from J, the junction contained 3 bases not matched to a gene. Per the germline V gene, CDR1 is SGDLS and CDR2 is YYNGEE. The CDR3 bases are TGTGCCAGCAGCATGGGACAGGGGGCATACAATGAGCAGTTCTTC. Translation gives CASSMGQGAYNEQFF.

The V call is TRBV28, the J call TRBJ2-1; D is unclear. V lost 2 bases and J 0 bases, leaving 11 bases between the germline ends. The CDR3 contains 16 residues. The germline V gene encodes CDR1 MDHEN and CDR2 SYDVKM. Here the CDR3 reads CASSLEAFFSYNEQFF. As DNA, the CDR3 is TGTGCCAGCAGTTTAGAGGCCTTTTTCTCCTACAATGAGCAGTTCTTC.

V gene TRBV5-1 combines with J gene TRBJ2-7; TRBD1 agrees at 8 bases. V lost 0 bases and J lost 4; bases outside the gene matches: 15. This CDR3 is 18 amino acids long. Germline V gives CDR1 SGHRS, CDR2 YFSETQ. CDR3 sequence reads: CASSLEASDRVRAYEQYF. CDR3 DNA: TGCGCCAGCAGCTTGGAGGCCTCGGACAGGGTTAGGGCTTACGAGCAGTACTTC.

V and J are TRBV19 and TRBJ1-6, with a tentative D call TRBD1 (6 bases). Germline V lookup: CDR1 LNHDA, CDR2 SQIVND (reference sequence). CDR3 length: 16 amino acids. V lost 5 bases and J 7 bases, leaving 18 bases between the germline ends. The CDR3 sequence is CASSADRILQNSPLHF. The CDR3 bases are TGTGCCAGTAGTGCCGACAGGATTTTACAGAATTCACCCCTCCACTTT. Supplemented by reference TRBV19 and TRBJ1-6, the full variable domain reads DGGITQSPKYLFRKEGQNVTLSCEQNLNHDAMYWYRQDPGQGLRLIYYSQIVNDFQKGDIAEGYSVSREKKESFPLTVTSAQKNPTAFYLCASSADRILQNSPLHFGNGTRLTVT.

The chain uses TRBV4-2 and TRBJ2-7; D possibly corresponds to TRBD2 (7 bases). V lost 0 bases to trimming and J lost 3 bases, with 15 bases between them. This CDR3 region has 16 residues. In germline, CDR1 is LGHNA, CDR2 YNFKEQ. CDR3 amino acids: CASSQDSGGRFYEQYF. CDR3 DNA sequence: TGTGCCAGCAGCCAAGATTCGGGGGGCCGTTTCTACGAGCAGTACTTC.

This clone was seen only a few times. The rearrangement uses TRBV27 and TRBJ1-2; a weak D match, TRBD1 (6 bases). Germline V CDR1 and CDR2: MNHEY, SMNVEV (reference sequence). This CDR3 contains 12 residues. V was trimmed by 11 bases and J by 4 bases, leaving 14 bases between them. CDR3 protein: CAPAGAGYGYTF. CDR3 bases: TGTGCCCCCGCAGGGGCGGGCTATGGCTACACCTTC.

The chain combines TRBV5-1 with TRBJ2-3; 9 bases match TRBD1. J gave up 3 bases and V 4 bases, and 6 bases lay outside the gene matches. CDR3 length equals 15 residues. Germline V CDR1 and CDR2: SGHRS, YFSETQ. This CDR3 reads CASSPDRGWTDTQYF. CDR3 bases: TGCGCCAGCAGCCCAGACAGGGGGTGGACAGATACGCAGTATTTT.

The gene calls are TRBV30 and TRBJ1-6, with D perhaps TRBD1 (6 bases). CDR3 length: 19 residues. V was clipped by 4 bases and J by 0 bases, with 22 bases between them. Germline V gene lookup returns CDR1 GTSNPN and CDR2 SVGIG (reference sequence). The DNA for the CDR3 is TGTGCCTGGAAACCCCTTGGGGGCGAAGGGAGCTCCTATAATTCACCCCTCCACTTT. Translated: CAWKPLGGEGSSYNSPLHF.

The V and J genes are TRBV25-1 and TRBJ1-2; a weak D match, TRBD1 (6 bases). The CDR3 extends over 18 amino acids. Germline lookup yields CDR1 MGHDK and CDR2 SYGVNS. The V end was cut by 6 bases, the J end by 4 bases, with 27 bases between. The CDR3 protein is CASSPLLGRGGLGYGYTF. The DNA of the CDR3 is TGTGCCAGCAGCCCCCTTTTGGGCAGGGGAGGGTTAGGCTATGGCTACACCTTC.

The chain is built from TRBV5-4 and TRBJ1-3; possibly TRBD1 for D (5 bases). Germline lookup yields CDR1 SGHNT and CDR2 YYREEE (reference sequence). CDR3 length equals 14 residues. Trimming took 3 bases from V and 0 from J, leaving 7 bases between them. CDR3: CASSSDSSGNTIYF. The CDR3 nucleotides are TGTGCCAGCAGCTCCGACAGCTCTGGAAACACCATATATTTT.

The V call is TRBV5-1, the J call TRBJ2-7; no definite D call. V was shortened by 4 bases and J by 7 bases, with 18 bases between the two germline ends. Germline V gene data show CDR1 as SGHRS and CDR2 as YFSETQ. The CDR3 length is 14 residues. The CDR3 DNA sequence: TGCGCCAGCAGCGTGACTGAGTCTCTTGGGGAGCAGTACTTC. This translates into CASSVTESLGEQYF. The whole variable domain, remainder taken from reference TRBV5-1 and TRBJ2-7, is KAGVTQTPRYLIKTRGQQVTLSCSPISGHRSVSWYQQTPGQGLQFLFEYFSETQRNKGNFPGRFSGRQFSNSRSEMNVSTLELGDSALYLCASSVTESLGEQYFGPGTRLTVT.

The rearrangement joins TRBV28 to TRBJ2-5; 7 bases agree with TRBD1. In germline, CDR1 is MDHEN, CDR2 SYDVKM. Unmatched junction bases numbered 9, after V lost 6 bases and J lost 5 bases. This CDR3 contains 14 residues. This chain's CDR3 is CASSPNRGMETQYF. For the CDR3, the DNA is TGTGCCAGCAGCCCTAACAGGGGCATGGAGACCCAGTACTTC.

V gene TRBV3-1 (or the pseudogene TRBV3-2) combines with J gene TRBJ1-1, with D possibly matching TRBD1 (5 bases). V was pared by 4 bases and J by 5 bases, with 20 bases between. CDR3 length equals 16 residues. From germline, CDR1 is LGHDT and CDR2 YNNKEL (reference sequence). The CDR3 coding sequence is TGTGCCAGCAGCCCCGGCCAGTGGGCAGGGTCAACTGAAGCTTTCTTT. Encoded protein: CASSPGQWAGSTEAFF.

This clone was seen once. The J gene is TRBJ2-1, the V gene TRBV9, with D possibly TRBD1 on 6 matching bases. CDR1 and CDR2 from the germline V gene are SGDLS and YYNGEE. V was pared by 0 bases and J by 0 bases, with 13 bases between. This CDR3 is built from 17 residues. DNA of the CDR3: TGTGCCAGCAGCGTAGGAGCGGACAGATACTCCTACAATGAGCAGTTCTTC. Protein: CASSVGADRYSYNEQFF. Together with reference TRBV9 and TRBJ2-1, the CDR3 gives the full variable domain: DSGVTQTPKHLITATGQRVTLRCSPRSGDLSVYWYQQSLDQGLQFLIQYYNGEERAKGNILERFSAQQFPDLHSELNLSSLELGDSALYFCASSVGADRYSYNEQFFGPGTRLTVL.

This chain connects TRBV7-9 to TRBJ1-2; D uncertain. Germline V lookup: CDR1 SEHNR, CDR2 FQNEAQ (reference sequence). Trimming shortened V by 5 bases and J by 1 base, and 8 bases separated the two germline ends. The CDR3 is 13 residues long. The CDR3 region is CASSPQINYGYTF. The CDR3 nucleotides are TGTGCCAGCAGCCCTCAGATTAACTATGGCTACACCTTC.

The gene calls are TRBV30 and TRBJ1-5, with D maybe TRBD1 (5 bases). The V gene lost 2 bases and the J gene lost 0 bases, with 8 bases spanning the gap. The CDR3 consists of 14 residues. Germline lookup yields CDR1 GTSNPN and CDR2 SVGIG (reference sequence). The CDR3 bases are TGTGCCTGGAGTCGGGACTATAGCAATCAGCCCCAGCATTTT. It encodes CAWSRDYSNQPQHF.